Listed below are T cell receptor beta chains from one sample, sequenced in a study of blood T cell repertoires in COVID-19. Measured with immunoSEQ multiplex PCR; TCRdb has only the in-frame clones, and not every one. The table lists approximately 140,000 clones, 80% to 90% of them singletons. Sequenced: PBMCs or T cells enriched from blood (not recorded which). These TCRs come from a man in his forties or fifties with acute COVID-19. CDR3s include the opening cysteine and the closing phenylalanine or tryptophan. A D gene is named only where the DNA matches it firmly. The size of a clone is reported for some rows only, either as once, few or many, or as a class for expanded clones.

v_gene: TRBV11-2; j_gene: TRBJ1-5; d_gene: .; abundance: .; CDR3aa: CASSLDRNQPQHF; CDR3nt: TGTGCCAGCAGCTTGGACAGAAATCAGCCCCAGCATTTT
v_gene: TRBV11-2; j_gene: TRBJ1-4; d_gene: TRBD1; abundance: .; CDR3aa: CASSPLGQGGEKLFF; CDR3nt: TGTGCCAGCAGCCCGCTCGGACAGGGGGGTGAAAAACTGTTTTTT
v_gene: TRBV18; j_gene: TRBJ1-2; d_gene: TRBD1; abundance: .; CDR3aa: CASSPTGNYGYTF; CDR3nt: TGTGCCAGCTCCCCGACAGGGAACTATGGCTACACCTTC
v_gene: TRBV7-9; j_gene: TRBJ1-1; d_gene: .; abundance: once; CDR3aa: CASSPGGGDTEAFF; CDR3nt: TGTGCCAGCAGTCCTGGTGGGGGGGACACTGAAGCTTTCTTT
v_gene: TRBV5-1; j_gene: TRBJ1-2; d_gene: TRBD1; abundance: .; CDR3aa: CASNTDGQAANYGYTF; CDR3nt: TGCGCCAGCAATACCGACGGACAGGCGGCTAACTATGGCTACACCTTC
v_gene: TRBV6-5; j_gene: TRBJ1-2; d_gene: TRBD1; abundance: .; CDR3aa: CASSVDRPGGYTF; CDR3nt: TGTGCCAGCAGCGTGGACAGGCCTGGGGGCTACACCTTC
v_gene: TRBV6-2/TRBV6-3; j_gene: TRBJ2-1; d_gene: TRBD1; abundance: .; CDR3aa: CASSRQGAGNNEQFF; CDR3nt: TGTGCCAGCAGTCGTCAGGGGGCGGGGAACAATGAGCAGTTCTTC
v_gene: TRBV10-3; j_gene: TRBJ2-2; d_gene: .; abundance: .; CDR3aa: CAISETPGDTGELFF; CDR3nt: TGTGCCATCAGTGAAACCCCAGGGGACACCGGGGAGCTGTTTTTT
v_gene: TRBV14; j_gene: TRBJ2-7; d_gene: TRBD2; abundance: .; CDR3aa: CASSDNSGVRNEQYF; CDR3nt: TGTGCCAGCAGCGATAATAGCGGGGTACGGAACGAGCAGTACTTC
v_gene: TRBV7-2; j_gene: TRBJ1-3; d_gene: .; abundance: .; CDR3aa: CASSLVGAQGNTIYF; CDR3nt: TGTGCCAGCAGCTTAGTGGGGGCGCAAGGAAACACCATATATTTT
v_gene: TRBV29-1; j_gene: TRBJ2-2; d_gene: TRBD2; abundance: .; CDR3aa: CSVRLSGDSGELFF; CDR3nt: TGCAGCGTACGACTAAGCGGGGATTCCGGGGAGCTGTTTTTT
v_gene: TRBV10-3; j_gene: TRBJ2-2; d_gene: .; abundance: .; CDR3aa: CAITQTGNTGELFF; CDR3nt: TGTGCCATCACCCAGACAGGGAACACCGGGGAGCTGTTTTTT
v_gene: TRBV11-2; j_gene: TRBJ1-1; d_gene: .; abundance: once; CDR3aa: CASRTSGAGTEAFF; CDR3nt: TGTGCCAGCAGGACCTCAGGGGCAGGCACTGAAGCTTTCTTT
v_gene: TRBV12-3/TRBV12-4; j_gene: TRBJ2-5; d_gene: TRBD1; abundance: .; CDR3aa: CASSLGDRSQYF; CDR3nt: TGTGCCAGCAGTTTAGGGGACAGAAGCCAGTACTTC
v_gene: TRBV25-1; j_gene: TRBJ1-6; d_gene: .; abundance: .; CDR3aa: CASTRVFNSPLHF; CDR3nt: TGTGCCAGCACCAGGGTATTCAATTCACCCCTCCACTTT
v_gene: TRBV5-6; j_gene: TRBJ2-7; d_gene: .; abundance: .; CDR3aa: CASSLQGYEQYF; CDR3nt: TGTGCCAGCAGCTTACAGGGCTACGAGCAGTACTTC
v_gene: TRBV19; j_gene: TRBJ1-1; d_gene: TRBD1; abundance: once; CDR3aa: CASSTLGQPKAFF; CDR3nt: TGTGCCAGTAGTACGCTGGGACAGCCTAAAGCTTTCTTT
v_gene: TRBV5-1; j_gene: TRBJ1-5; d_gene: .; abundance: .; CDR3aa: CASSLFPGFGDQPQHF; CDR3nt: TGCGCCAGCAGCTTATTTCCGGGATTTGGCGATCAGCCCCAGCATTTT
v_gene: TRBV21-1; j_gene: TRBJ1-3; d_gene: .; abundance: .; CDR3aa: CASSKESPDTIYF; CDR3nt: TGTGCCAGCAGCAAAGAATCCCCTGACACCATATATTTT